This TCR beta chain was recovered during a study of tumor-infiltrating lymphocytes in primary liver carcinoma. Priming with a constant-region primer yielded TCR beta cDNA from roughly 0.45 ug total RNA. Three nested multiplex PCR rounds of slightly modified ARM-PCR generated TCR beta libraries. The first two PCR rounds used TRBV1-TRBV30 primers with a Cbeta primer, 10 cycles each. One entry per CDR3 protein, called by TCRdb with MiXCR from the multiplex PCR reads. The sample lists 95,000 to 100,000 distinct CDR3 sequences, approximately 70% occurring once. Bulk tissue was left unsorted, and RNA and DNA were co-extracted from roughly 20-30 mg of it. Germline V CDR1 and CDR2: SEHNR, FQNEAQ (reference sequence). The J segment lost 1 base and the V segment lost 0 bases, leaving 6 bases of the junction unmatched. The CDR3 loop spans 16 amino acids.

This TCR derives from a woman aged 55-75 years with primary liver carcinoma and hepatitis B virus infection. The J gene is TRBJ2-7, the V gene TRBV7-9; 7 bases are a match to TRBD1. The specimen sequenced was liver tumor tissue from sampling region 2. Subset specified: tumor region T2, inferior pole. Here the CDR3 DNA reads TGTGCCAGCAGCTTAGCCCAGGGACAGTGGTCCTACGAGCAGTACTTC. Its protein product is CASSLAQGQWSYEQYF.